Reported below is one T cell receptor beta chain. The antigen is undetermined. Systemic immunosuppression or a history of autoimmune disease excluded patients. Libraries were prepared by immunoSEQ multiplex PCR; TCRdb keeps only in-frame clonotypes and omits some of them. This table holds some 100,000 clones, around 90% found once. This entry is derived from a study of OX40 agonist ivuxolimab in advanced cancers. General study findings and limits: Partial responders at 0.1-3.0 mg/kg showed near-lowest clonal expansion. Expanded clones belonging to CD8+ T cells outnumbered, on average, those of CD4+.

The V gene end was trimmed by 4 bases and the J gene end by 3 bases; junction bases not matched to a gene: 11. This CDR3 region has 17 residues. Germline CDR1 SGHDT, CDR2 YYEEEE. The chain has TRBV5-6 and TRBJ2-1; 9 bases map to TRBD1. The clonotype originates from an adult with an advanced solid tumor such as melanoma, head and neck, liver or kidney cancer. The sequencing used CD4+ or CD8+ T cells sorted from blood, collected in a trial of the OX40 agonist ivuxolimab. This CDR3 is CASSPVSGTGIYNEQFF. CDR3 nucleotides: TGTGCCAGCAGCCCGGTCTCTGGGACAGGGATCTACAATGAGCAGTTCTTC.